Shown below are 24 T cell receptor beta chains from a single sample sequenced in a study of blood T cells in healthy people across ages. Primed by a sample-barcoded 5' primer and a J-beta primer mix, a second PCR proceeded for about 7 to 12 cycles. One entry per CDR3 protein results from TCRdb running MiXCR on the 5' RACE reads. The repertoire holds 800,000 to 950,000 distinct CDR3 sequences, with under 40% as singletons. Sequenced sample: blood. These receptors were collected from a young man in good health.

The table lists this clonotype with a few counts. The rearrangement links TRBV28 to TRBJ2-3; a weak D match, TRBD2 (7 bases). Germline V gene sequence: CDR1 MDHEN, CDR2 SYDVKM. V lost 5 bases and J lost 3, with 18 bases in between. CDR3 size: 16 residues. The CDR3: CASSTTGRGSTDTQYF. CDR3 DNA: TGTGCCAGCAGTACGACAGGTCGCGGGAGTACAGATACGCAGTATTTT.

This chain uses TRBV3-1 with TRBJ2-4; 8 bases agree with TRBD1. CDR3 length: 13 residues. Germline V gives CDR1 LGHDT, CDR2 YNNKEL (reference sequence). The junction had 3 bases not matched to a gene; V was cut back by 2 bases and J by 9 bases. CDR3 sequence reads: CASSQPDRGIQYF. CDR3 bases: TGTGCCAGCAGCCAACCCGACAGGGGCATTCAGTACTTC.

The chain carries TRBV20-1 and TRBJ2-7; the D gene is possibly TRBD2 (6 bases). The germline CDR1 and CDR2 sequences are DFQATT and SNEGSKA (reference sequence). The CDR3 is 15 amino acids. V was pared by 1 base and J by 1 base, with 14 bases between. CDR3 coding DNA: TGCAGTGCTAGAGCCCCCGGGACTGGATCCTACGAGCAGTACTTC. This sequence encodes CSARAPGTGSYEQYF.

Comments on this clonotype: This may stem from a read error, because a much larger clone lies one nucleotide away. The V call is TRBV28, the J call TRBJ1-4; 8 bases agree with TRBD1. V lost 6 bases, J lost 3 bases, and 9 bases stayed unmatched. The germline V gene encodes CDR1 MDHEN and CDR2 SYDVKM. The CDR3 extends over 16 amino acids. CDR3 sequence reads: CASRPTGDAANEKLFF. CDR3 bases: TGTGCCAGCAGACCGACAGGGGACGCAGCTAATGAAAAACTGTTTTTT.

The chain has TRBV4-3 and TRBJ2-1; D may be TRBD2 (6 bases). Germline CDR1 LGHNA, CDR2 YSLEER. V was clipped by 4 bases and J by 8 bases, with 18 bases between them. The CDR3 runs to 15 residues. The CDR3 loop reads CASSLSRDSLHEQFF. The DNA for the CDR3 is TGCGCCAGCAGCCTCTCCCGGGACTCCCTGCATGAGCAGTTCTTC.

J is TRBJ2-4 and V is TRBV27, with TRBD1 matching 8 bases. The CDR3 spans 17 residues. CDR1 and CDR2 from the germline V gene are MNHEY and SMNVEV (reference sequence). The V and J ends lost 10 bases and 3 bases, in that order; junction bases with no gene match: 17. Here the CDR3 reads CAKRQGFKPPDKNIQYF. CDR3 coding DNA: TGTGCCAAGAGACAGGGGTTCAAGCCCCCCGACAAAAACATTCAGTACTTC.

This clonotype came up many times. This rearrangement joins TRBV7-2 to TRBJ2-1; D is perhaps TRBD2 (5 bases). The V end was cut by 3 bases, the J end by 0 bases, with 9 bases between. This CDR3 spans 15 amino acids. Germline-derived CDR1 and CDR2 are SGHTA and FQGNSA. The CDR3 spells CASSFLASSYNEQFF. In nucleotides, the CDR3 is TGTGCCAGCAGCTTTCTAGCCTCCTCCTACAATGAGCAGTTCTTC.

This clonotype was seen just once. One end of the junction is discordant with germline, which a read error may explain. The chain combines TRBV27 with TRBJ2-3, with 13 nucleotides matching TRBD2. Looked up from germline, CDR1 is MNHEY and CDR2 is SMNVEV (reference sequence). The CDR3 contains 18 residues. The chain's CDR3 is CTSSLAIGTSGEVDTQYF. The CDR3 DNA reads TGTACCAGCAGTTTAGCAATAGGGACTAGCGGGGAGGTAGATACGCAGTATTTT.

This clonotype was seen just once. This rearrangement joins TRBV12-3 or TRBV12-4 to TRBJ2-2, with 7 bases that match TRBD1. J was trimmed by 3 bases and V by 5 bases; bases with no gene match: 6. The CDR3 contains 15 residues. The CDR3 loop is CASSHRGVHTGELFF. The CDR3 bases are TGTGCCAGCAGTCACAGGGGTGTACACACCGGGGAGCTGTTTTTT.

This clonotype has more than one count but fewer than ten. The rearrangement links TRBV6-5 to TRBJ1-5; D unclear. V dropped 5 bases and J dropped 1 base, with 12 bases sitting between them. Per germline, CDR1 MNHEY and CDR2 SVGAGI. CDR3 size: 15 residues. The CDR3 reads CASSPFGLSNQPQHF. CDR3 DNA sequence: TGTGCCAGCAGTCCATTTGGGTTAAGCAATCAGCCCCAGCATTTT.

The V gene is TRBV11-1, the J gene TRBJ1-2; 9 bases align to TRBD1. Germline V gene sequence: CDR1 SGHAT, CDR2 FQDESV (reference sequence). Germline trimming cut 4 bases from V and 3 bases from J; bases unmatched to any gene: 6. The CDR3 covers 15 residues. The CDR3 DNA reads TGTGCCAGCAGCTCGGACCGGGACAGGGACTATGGCTACACCTTC. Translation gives CASSSDRDRDYGYTF.

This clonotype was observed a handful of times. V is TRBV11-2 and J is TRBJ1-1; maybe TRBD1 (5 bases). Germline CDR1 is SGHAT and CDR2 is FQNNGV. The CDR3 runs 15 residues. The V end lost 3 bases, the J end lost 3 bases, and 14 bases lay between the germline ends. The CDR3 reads CASSFSQRGDTEAFF. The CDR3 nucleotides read TGTGCCAGCAGCTTCTCCCAGCGGGGCGACACTGAAGCTTTCTTT.

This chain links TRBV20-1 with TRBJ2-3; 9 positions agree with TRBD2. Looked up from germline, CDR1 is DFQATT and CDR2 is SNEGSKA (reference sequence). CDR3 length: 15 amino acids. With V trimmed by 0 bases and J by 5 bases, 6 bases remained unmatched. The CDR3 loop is CSAREVSGGGDTQYF. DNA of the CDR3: TGCAGTGCTAGAGAGGTTAGCGGGGGAGGAGATACGCAGTATTTT.

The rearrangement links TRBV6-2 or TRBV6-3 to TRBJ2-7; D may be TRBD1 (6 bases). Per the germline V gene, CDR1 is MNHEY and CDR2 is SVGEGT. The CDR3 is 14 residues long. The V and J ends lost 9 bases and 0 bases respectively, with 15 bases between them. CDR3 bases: TGTGCCAGTATCAGAGGACAGAGCTCCTACGAGCAGTACTTC. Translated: CASIRGQSSYEQYF.

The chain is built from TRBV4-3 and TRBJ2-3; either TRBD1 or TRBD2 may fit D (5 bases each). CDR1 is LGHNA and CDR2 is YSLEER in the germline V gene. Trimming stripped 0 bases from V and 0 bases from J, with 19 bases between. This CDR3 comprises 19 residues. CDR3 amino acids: CASSQDWLGRGRSTDTQYF. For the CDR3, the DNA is TGCGCCAGCAGCCAAGATTGGCTCGGCCGGGGCCGGAGCACAGATACGCAGTATTTT.

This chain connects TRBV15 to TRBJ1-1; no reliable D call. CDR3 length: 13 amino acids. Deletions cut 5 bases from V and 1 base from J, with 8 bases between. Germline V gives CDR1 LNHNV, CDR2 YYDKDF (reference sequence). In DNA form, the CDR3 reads TGTGCCACCAGCTACCAGAGGAACACTGAAGCTTTCTTT. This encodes CATSYQRNTEAFF.

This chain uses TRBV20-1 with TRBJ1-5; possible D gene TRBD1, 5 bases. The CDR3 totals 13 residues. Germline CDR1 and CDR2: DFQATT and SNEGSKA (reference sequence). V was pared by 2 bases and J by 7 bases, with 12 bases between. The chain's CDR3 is CSARMERDQPQHF. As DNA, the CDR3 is TGCAGTGCTAGAATGGAACGGGACCAGCCCCAGCATTTT.

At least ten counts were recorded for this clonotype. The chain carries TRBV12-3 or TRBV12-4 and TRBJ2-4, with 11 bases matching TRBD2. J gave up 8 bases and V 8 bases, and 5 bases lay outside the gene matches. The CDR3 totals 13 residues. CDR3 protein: CASSGLAVDIQYF. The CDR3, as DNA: TGTGCCAGCTCGGGACTAGCGGTAGACATTCAGTACTTC.

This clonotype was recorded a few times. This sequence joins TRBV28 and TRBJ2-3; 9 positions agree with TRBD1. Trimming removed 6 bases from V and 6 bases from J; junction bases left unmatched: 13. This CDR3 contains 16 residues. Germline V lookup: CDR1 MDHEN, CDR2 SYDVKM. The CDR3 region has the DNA TGTGCCAGCAGGGGGACCGGGACAGGGTTAACTGATACGCAGTATTTT. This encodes CASRGTGTGLTDTQYF.

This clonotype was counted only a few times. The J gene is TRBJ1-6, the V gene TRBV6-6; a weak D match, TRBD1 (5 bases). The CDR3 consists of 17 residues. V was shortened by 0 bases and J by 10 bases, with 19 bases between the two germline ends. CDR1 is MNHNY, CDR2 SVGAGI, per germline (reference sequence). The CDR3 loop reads CASSYSGGWGDTSPLHF. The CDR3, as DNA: TGTGCCAGCAGTTACTCCGGGGGGTGGGGAGATACGTCACCCCTCCACTTT.

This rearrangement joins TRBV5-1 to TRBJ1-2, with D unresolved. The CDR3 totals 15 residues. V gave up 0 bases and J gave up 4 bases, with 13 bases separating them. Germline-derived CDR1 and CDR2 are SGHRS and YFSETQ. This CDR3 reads CASSLAWGPFYGYTF. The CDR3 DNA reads TGCGCCAGCAGCTTGGCCTGGGGTCCTTTCTATGGCTACACCTTC.

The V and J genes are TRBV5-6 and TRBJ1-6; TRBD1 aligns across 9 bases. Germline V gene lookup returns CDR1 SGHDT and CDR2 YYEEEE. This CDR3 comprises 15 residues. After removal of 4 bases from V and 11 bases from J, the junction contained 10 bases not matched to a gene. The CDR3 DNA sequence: TGTGCCAGCAGCCCCCTAGACAGGGGGTTGGCACCCCTCCACTTT. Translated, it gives CASSPLDRGLAPLHF.

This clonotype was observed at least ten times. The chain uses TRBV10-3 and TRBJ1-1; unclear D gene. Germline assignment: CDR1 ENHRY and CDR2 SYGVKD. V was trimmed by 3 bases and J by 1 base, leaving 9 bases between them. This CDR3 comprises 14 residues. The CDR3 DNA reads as TGTGCCATCAGTGAAAGCCCGGGGAACACTGAAGCTTTCTTT. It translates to CAISESPGNTEAFF.

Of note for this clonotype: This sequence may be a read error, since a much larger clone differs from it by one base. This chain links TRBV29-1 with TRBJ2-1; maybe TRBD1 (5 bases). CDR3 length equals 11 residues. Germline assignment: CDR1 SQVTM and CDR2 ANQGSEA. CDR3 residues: CNIAGFNEQFF. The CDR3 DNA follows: TGCAACATTGCAGGGTTCAATGAGCAGTTCTTC.